This is a list of T cell receptor beta chains from one sample in a study of early T cells in non-severe SARS-CoV-2 infection. One entry per CDR3 protein, called by TCRdb with MiXCR from the 5' RACE reads. This sample has around 64,000 distinct CDR3 sequences, with more than 9.5% found just once. This specimen consisted of whole blood, obtained at baseline. These receptors were obtained from an adult who was a healthcare worker with PCR-confirmed SARS-CoV-2 infection or an uninfected control (not recorded which). CDR3s include the opening cysteine and the closing phenylalanine or tryptophan. The order of the fields is D gene, clone size, J gene, V gene, CDR3 DNA, CDR3 protein. A D gene is named only where the DNA matches it firmly. Size tells how often a clone was seen (once, few, many) or the class of an expanded clone, and some rows leave it out.

d_gene: .
abundance: few
j_gene: TRBJ2-3
v_gene: TRBV6-5
CDR3nt: TGTGCCAGCAGTTACTTAGGCCTTGCGACTCAAAGCACAGATACGCAGTATTTT
CDR3aa: CASSYLGLATQSTDTQYF

d_gene: TRBD2
abundance: .
j_gene: TRBJ2-3
v_gene: TRBV19
CDR3nt: TGTGCCAGTAGTACTTCAGCGGGGGGCAGCACAGATACGCAGTATTTT
CDR3aa: CASSTSAGGSTDTQYF

d_gene: .
abundance: few
j_gene: TRBJ1-2
v_gene: TRBV4-2
CDR3nt: TGTGCCAGCAGCCAAGAGAGAAGGGGAGGGTATGGCTACACCTTC
CDR3aa: CASSQERRGGYGYTF

d_gene: .
abundance: .
j_gene: TRBJ2-1
v_gene: TRBV5-5
CDR3nt: TGTGCCAGCAGCTTGTGGTTGCTCCCCGGCAATGAGCAGTTCTTC
CDR3aa: CASSLWLLPGNEQFF

d_gene: TRBD1
abundance: many
j_gene: TRBJ2-2
v_gene: TRBV19
CDR3nt: TGTGCCAGTAGTATATGGGTACAGGGGCGAAGGACCGGGGAGCTGTTTTTT
CDR3aa: CASSIWVQGRRTGELFF

d_gene: .
abundance: many
j_gene: TRBJ1-4
v_gene: TRBV7-9
CDR3nt: TGTGCCAGCAGCGGGGACGGCCTTAATGAAAAACTGTTTTTT
CDR3aa: CASSGDGLNEKLFF

d_gene: .
abundance: .
j_gene: TRBJ2-1
v_gene: TRBV10-2
CDR3nt: TGCGCCAGCAGTGAGTCCGGGACCACCTACAATGAGCAGTTCTTC
CDR3aa: CASSESGTTYNEQFF

d_gene: .
abundance: many
j_gene: TRBJ2-1
v_gene: TRBV4-3
CDR3nt: TGCGCCAGCAGCCACCTCCCCAGCGGGTCTAGGGGGAATGAGCAGTTCTTC
CDR3aa: CASSHLPSGSRGNEQFF

d_gene: .
abundance: many
j_gene: TRBJ2-7
v_gene: TRBV27
CDR3nt: TGTGCCAGCAGAAAACCGGGGTTTGCCTGGTACTTC
CDR3aa: CASRKPGFAWYF

d_gene: .
abundance: .
j_gene: TRBJ2-7
v_gene: TRBV6-2/TRBV6-3
CDR3nt: TGTGCCAGCAGTAACCAATACGAGCAGTACTTC
CDR3aa: CASSNQYEQYF

d_gene: TRBD1
abundance: few
j_gene: TRBJ1-5
v_gene: TRBV7-8
CDR3nt: TGTGCCAGCAGCTTAGGCGTCAGGGGGGGTAGCAATCAGCCCCAGCATTTT
CDR3aa: CASSLGVRGGSNQPQHF

d_gene: TRBD2
abundance: few
j_gene: TRBJ2-3
v_gene: TRBV7-2
CDR3nt: TGTGCCAGCAGCTTAGATCAGCGCGGGAGTACAGATACGCAGTATTTT
CDR3aa: CASSLDQRGSTDTQYF

d_gene: .
abundance: once
j_gene: TRBJ2-7
v_gene: TRBV5-1
CDR3nt: TGCGCCAGCAGCTTGTATTTCGGGGACGAGCAGTACTTC
CDR3aa: CASSLYFGDEQYF

d_gene: .
abundance: few
j_gene: TRBJ1-5
v_gene: TRBV30
CDR3nt: TGTGCCTGGAGGGCAGGGCTGAATCAGCCCCAGCATTTT
CDR3aa: CAWRAGLNQPQHF